Presented here are 16 T cell receptor beta chains from one specimen sequenced in a study. The TRBV12-4/TRBJ1-2 clonotypes were amplified using barcode primers with ligated adaptors. Using its own MiXCR run on the multiplex PCR reads, TCRdb lists one record per CDR3 protein. The table lists about 1,200 distinct CDR3 sequences, approximately 22% of them singletons. The sequencing sample was made of naive CD4+ T cells sorted from blood. Subset of the sample: naive CD4+ T cells, CD4+CD45RA+CD25-. The receptors shown here come from a female donor with breast cancer.

Ten or more counts support this clonotype. This chain connects TRBV12-3 or TRBV12-4 to TRBJ1-2; 7 bases agree with TRBD1. CDR3 length equals 16 residues. V trimming: 1 base; J trimming: 0 bases; junction bases outside the gene matches: 5. The CDR3 protein is CASSLGGQAANYGYTF. The CDR3 DNA reads as TGTGCCAGCAGTTTAGGAGGACAGGCAGCTAACTATGGCTACACCTTC.

In its sample, this clonotype ranks as medium-sized. The chain couples TRBV12-3 or TRBV12-4 to TRBJ1-2, with TRBD1 identical over 9 bases. The ends lost 6 bases at V and 3 bases at J; junction bases unmatched: 8. This CDR3 comprises 15 residues. The CDR3 loop reads CASSPAGTGYYGYTF. In nucleotides, the CDR3 is TGTGCCAGCAGCCCCGCCGGGACAGGGTACTATGGCTACACCTTC.

This clonotype turned up a few times. The rearrangement uses TRBV12-3 or TRBV12-4 and TRBJ1-2; D remains ambiguous. V was cut by 3 bases and J by 6 bases, with 8 bases left in between. The CDR3 is made up of 12 amino acids. The CDR3 sequence is CASSLVRDGYTF. As DNA, the CDR3 is TGTGCCAGCAGTTTGGTGAGAGATGGCTACACCTTC.

By its share, this clonotype is large. The rearrangement joins TRBV12-3 or TRBV12-4 to TRBJ1-2; 8 bases are shared with TRBD1. The CDR3 runs 13 residues. J lost 4 bases, V lost 6 bases, and 4 bases had no gene match. The CDR3 here is CASRPTGVYGYTF. For the CDR3, the DNA is TGTGCCAGCAGACCGACAGGGGTCTATGGCTACACCTTC.

The CDR3 bases are TGTGCCAGCAGGCGGACAGGGGATGATGGCTACACCTTC. Its protein product is CASRRTGDDGYTF. The chain carries TRBV12-3 or TRBV12-4 and TRBJ1-2; 9 bases align to TRBD1. J lost 6 bases, V lost 6 bases, and 5 bases had no gene match. The length of the CDR3 is 13 residues.

The rearrangement joins TRBV12-3 or TRBV12-4 to TRBJ1-2; D may be TRBD1 (5 bases). The V and J ends lost 5 bases and 8 bases respectively, with 6 bases between them. This CDR3 has 10 amino acids. CDR3 sequence (DNA): TGTGCCAGCAGTGGGGCGGGCTACACCTTC. Protein sequence: CASSGAGYTF.

This clonotype is labeled large. The CDR3 DNA reads TGTGCCAGCAGTTTAATACATCTTTTGGGCTACACCTTC. As protein: CASSLIHLLGYTF. The rearrangement links TRBV12-3 or TRBV12-4 to TRBJ1-2, with unresolved D. Trimming cost V 2 bases and J 8 bases, with 12 bases left between them. This CDR3 region has 13 residues.

By share, this clonotype ranks as large. The chain combines TRBV12-5 with TRBJ1-2; D gene unclear. The germline V gene encodes CDR1 LGHNT and CDR2 FRNRAP. The CDR3 has 10 amino acids. V was trimmed by 6 bases and J by 8 bases, leaving 7 bases between them. The CDR3 sequence is CASGDIGYTF. DNA for the CDR3: TGTGCTAGTGGCGATATAGGCTACACCTTC. The variable domain in full, completed from reference TRBV12-5 and TRBJ1-2, reads DARVTQTPRHKVTEMGQEVTMRCQPILGHNTVFWYRQTMMQGLELLAYFRNRAPLDDSGMPKDRFSAEMPDATLATLKIQPSEPRDSAVYFCASGDIGYTFGSGTRLTVV.

Sample share makes this clonotype medium-sized. This chain joins TRBV12-3 or TRBV12-4 and TRBJ1-2, with D hard to call. Between the trimmed V and J ends, which lost 6 bases and 0 bases, there was a span of 14 bases. This CDR3 is built from 15 residues. CDR3 loop: CASRPWGGSNYGYTF. CDR3 bases: TGTGCCAGCAGACCATGGGGAGGATCTAACTATGGCTACACCTTC.

Sample share makes this clonotype large. The genes are TRBV12-3 or TRBV12-4 and TRBJ1-2; D unresolved. The CDR3 sequence is 13 residues long. V was shortened by 5 bases and J by 4 bases, with 11 bases between the two germline ends. The chain's CDR3 is CASSGEVPYGYTF. The CDR3 bases are TGTGCCAGCAGTGGAGAAGTTCCCTATGGCTACACCTTC.

By frequency in the sample, this clonotype is medium-sized. The V and J genes are TRBV12-3 or TRBV12-4 and TRBJ1-2, with D tentatively TRBD1 (5 bases). The CDR3 length is 14 residues. V lost 3 bases and J 4 bases, leaving 12 bases between the germline ends. CDR3 sequence (DNA): TGTGCCAGCAGTTTTCAGCGGGGCTCCTATGGCTACACCTTC. The encoded protein is CASSFQRGSYGYTF.

This clonotype is judged medium-sized (0.01 to 0.1%). This chain connects TRBV12-3 or TRBV12-4 to TRBJ1-2; D gene uncertain. The V and J ends lost 4 bases and 7 bases respectively, with 10 bases between them. This CDR3 is 12 amino acids long. The CDR3 is CASSSWGGGYTF. The CDR3 DNA reads as TGTGCCAGCAGTTCTTGGGGTGGTGGCTACACCTTC.

By sample fraction, this clonotype is medium-sized. The chain recombines TRBV12-3 or TRBV12-4 with TRBJ1-2, with TRBD1 matching over 8 bases. The CDR3 sequence is 14 residues long. The J segment lost 4 bases and the V segment lost 6 bases, leaving 7 bases of the junction unmatched. In nucleotides, the CDR3 is TGTGCCAGCAGGGCCCGGGACAGGCTCTATGGCTACACCTTC. Its protein is CASRARDRLYGYTF.

This clonotype is classed as large. This chain links TRBV12-3 or TRBV12-4 with TRBJ1-2; D is uncertain. The V end lost 5 bases, the J end lost 7 bases, and 5 bases lay between the germline ends. The CDR3 has 10 amino acids. The CDR3 reads CASSRAGYTF. The CDR3 DNA sequence: TGTGCCAGCAGTCGGGCTGGCTACACCTTC.

This clonotype is termed large. The V call is TRBV12-3 or TRBV12-4, the J call TRBJ1-2; 9 nucleotides match TRBD1. The J segment lost 4 bases and the V segment lost 5 bases, leaving 2 bases of the junction unmatched. CDR3 length: 13 amino acids. Here the CDR3 reads CASSPGQGYGYTF. The CDR3 DNA follows: TGTGCCAGCAGTCCGGGACAGGGCTATGGCTACACCTTC.

V usage is TRBV12-3 or TRBV12-4 and J usage is TRBJ1-2; D is undetermined. The CDR3 spans 13 residues. The V gene lost 3 bases and the J gene lost 1 base, with 6 bases spanning the gap. This chain's CDR3 is CASSFGHNYGYTF. The CDR3 nucleotides are TGTGCCAGCAGTTTCGGTCATAACTATGGCTACACCTTC.